Each of the 13 T cell receptor beta chains below was sequenced from the same sample in a study of blood T cell repertoires in COVID-19. The method was immunoSEQ multiplex PCR; TCRdb's version includes in-frame clones alone and lacks a portion of them. The sample has some 130,000 clones; around 82% are singletons. The sample taken for sequencing was peripheral blood. These receptors were collected from a human donor in a cohort sampled during active COVID-19.

This rearrangement joins TRBV6-2 or TRBV6-3 to TRBJ2-3; 7 bases align to TRBD2. V dropped 0 bases and J dropped 4; count of bases not matched to a gene: 13. CDR1 is MNHEY, CDR2 SVGEGT, per germline. The CDR3 has 18 amino acids. CDR3: CASSYSVTSDRVADTQYF. CDR3 nucleotide sequence: TGTGCCAGCAGTTACTCGGTAACTAGCGACCGGGTCGCAGATACGCAGTATTTT.

V and J are TRBV11-2 and TRBJ2-7; TRBD2 is a possible D gene (5 bases). The CDR3 contains 16 residues. V was cut by 0 bases and J by 5 bases, with 17 bases left in between. Germline assignment: CDR1 SGHAT and CDR2 FQNNGV. The CDR3, as DNA: TGTGCCAGCAGCTTAGAAGGTACCCGGGGTTTTGACGAGCAGTACTTC. It codes for CASSLEGTRGFDEQYF.

This chain links TRBV6-2 or TRBV6-3 with TRBJ2-1, with TRBD1 matching over 9 bases. The germline CDR1 and CDR2 sequences are MNHEY and SVGEGT. This CDR3 comprises 16 residues. Trimming took 2 bases from V and 7 from J; bases not matched to a gene: 9. The CDR3 region is CASSYAGTGSYNEQFF. CDR3 nucleotides: TGTGCCAGCAGTTACGCCGGGACAGGGAGCTATAATGAGCAGTTCTTC.

This clone was found once. V and J are TRBV5-1 and TRBJ2-7; perhaps TRBD1 as D (5 bases). Trimming took 0 bases from V and 0 from J, leaving 13 bases between them. This CDR3 contains 16 residues. Germline V gene lookup returns CDR1 SGHRS and CDR2 YFSETQ. This chain's CDR3 is CASSLGPRQSSYEQYV. CDR3 nucleotides: TGCGCCAGCAGCTTGGGGCCCCGACAGAGCTCCTACGAGCAGTACGTC.

The CDR3 DNA reads TGTGCCAGCATCCCCACGGGTGAACTGGCTGGCTACACCTTC. This gives the protein CASIPTGELAGYTF. The chain combines TRBV6-5 with TRBJ1-2; D uncertain. Germline-derived CDR1 and CDR2 are MNHEY and SVGAGI. The CDR3 is made up of 14 amino acids. V was clipped by 7 bases and J by 7 bases, with 19 bases between them.

CDR3 in DNA: TGTGCCAGCAGCTTAGAGCAGGGTACGGCTCGCGAAAAACTGTTTTTT. Protein: CASSLEQGTAREKLFF. V gene TRBV7-9 combines with J gene TRBJ1-4; D perhaps matches TRBD1 (5 bases). Trimming took off 1 base at V and 8 bases at J, with 17 bases between the two ends. CDR1 and CDR2 from the germline V gene are SEHNR and FQNEAQ (reference sequence). There are 16 residues in the CDR3.

V is TRBV2 and J is TRBJ1-2, with 10 bases matching TRBD1. CDR1 SNHLY and CDR2 FYNNEI come from the germline V gene. The CDR3 has 15 residues. The V segment lost 6 bases and the J segment 4 bases; nucleotides outside the gene matches: 8. This chain's CDR3 is CASREGQGRGYGYTF. As DNA, the CDR3 is TGTGCCAGCAGGGAGGGACAGGGGAGAGGCTATGGCTACACCTTC.

With respect to this clone: In the same sample, other DNA sequences code for this CDR3. J is TRBJ1-1 and V is TRBV3-1 (or the pseudogene TRBV3-2); tentatively, D is TRBD1 (6 bases). The length of the CDR3 is 14 residues. V lost 3 bases and J 0 bases, leaving 8 bases between the germline ends. Looked up from germline, CDR1 is LGHDT and CDR2 is YNNKEL (reference sequence). Here the CDR3 reads CASSQAGVNTEAFF. In DNA form, the CDR3 reads TGTGCCAGCAGCCAGGCAGGGGTGAACACTGAAGCTTTCTTT.

The chain uses TRBV12-3 or TRBV12-4 and TRBJ2-3, with 12 bases matching TRBD2. Trimming removed 5 bases from V and 14 bases from J; junction bases left unmatched: 5. This CDR3 spans 12 amino acids. The CDR3 spells CASSQLAGGPYF. Written as DNA, the CDR3 is TGTGCCAGCAGTCAACTAGCGGGGGGCCCGTATTTT.

The chain employs TRBV7-2 and TRBJ2-7, with D perhaps matching TRBD1 (6 bases). This CDR3 is 14 amino acids long. Per germline, CDR1 SGHTA and CDR2 FQGNSA. V was clipped by 6 bases and J by 0 bases, with 12 bases between them. The CDR3 sequence is CASSRDISSYEQYF. CDR3 sequence (DNA): TGTGCCAGCAGTCGGGACATAAGCTCCTACGAGCAGTACTTC. Drawing the rest from reference TRBV7-2 and TRBJ2-7, the complete variable domain is GAGVSQSPSNKVTEKGKDVELRCDPISGHTALYWYRQSLGQGLEFLIYFQGNSAPDKSGLPSDRFSAERTGGSVSTLTIQRTQQEDSAVYLCASSRDISSYEQYFGPGTRLTVT.

The V and J genes are TRBV12-3 or TRBV12-4 and TRBJ1-2; 7 bases align to TRBD1. V shed 6 bases and J 7 bases; nucleotides not matched to a gene: 8. The CDR3 is 13 amino acids. As DNA, the CDR3 is TGTGCCAGCAGCGTCACAGGGGCGGGTGGCTACACCTTC. It encodes CASSVTGAGGYTF.

The chain recombines TRBV2 with TRBJ2-1; weak D call: TRBD2 (5 bases). V was clipped by 5 bases and J by 2 bases, with 13 bases between them. This CDR3 spans 15 amino acids. CDR1 SNHLY and CDR2 FYNNEI come from the germline V gene. DNA of the CDR3: TGTGCCAGCAGTATAAGCGGACCGACCTACAATGAGCAGTTCTTC. Translation: CASSISGPTYNEQFF.

The rearrangement uses TRBV6-2 or TRBV6-3 and TRBJ1-1; tentative D call: TRBD1 (5 bases). V was pared by 0 bases and J by 5 bases, with 16 bases between. CDR1 and CDR2 (germline): MNHEY, SVGEGT. CDR3 length: 16 residues. CDR3 DNA: TGTGCCAGCAGTTACTCTCCGGGGGACCCTGGGACTGAAGCTTTCTTT. Its translation is CASSYSPGDPGTEAFF.